This T cell receptor beta chain derives from a study of T-cell reconstitution after alpha-beta-depleted transplantation in children. General observations from the study: Diversity and T-cell counts at one year after transplant derived mostly from new T cells. Expanded graft clones, several hundred of them, were reportedly the source of alpha-beta T cells about two months after transplant. Some patients showed high day-60 TCRbeta diversity, which derived from surviving recipient T cells and thymic progenitors.

The library targeted TCRbeta and was prepared with unique molecular identifiers. A single record per CDR3 protein comes from TCRdb applying MiXCR to the PCR reads. The table has more than 300,000 distinct CDR3 sequences, roughly 16% seen once; the top ten hold approximately 44%. As for this clonotype: What it binds is unknown.

Germline trimming cut 4 bases from V and 8 bases from J; bases unmatched to any gene: 7. The CDR3 has 14 amino acids. Germline lookup yields CDR1 SGHRS and CDR2 YFSETQ. This specimen was PBMCs, mostly from graft donor cells, taken 360 days after TCRalphabeta/CD19-depleted stem cell transplant. The source is a male patient under 10 years old who had a stem cell transplant for acute lymphoblastic leukemia, so the T cells may come from the graft donor. V usage is TRBV5-1 and J usage is TRBJ1-4; 8 nucleotides agree with TRBD1. CDR3 DNA: TGCGCCAGCAGCATCGGACAGGGCGTAGAAAAACTGTTTTTT. It yields the protein CASSIGQGVEKLFF. Complete variable domain (other parts from reference TRBV5-1 and TRBJ1-4): KAGVTQTPRYLIKTRGQQVTLSCSPISGHRSVSWYQQTPGQGLQFLFEYFSETQRNKGNFPGRFSGRQFSNSRSEMNVSTLELGDSALYLCASSIGQGVEKLFFGSGTQLSVL.